Listed here are 7 T cell receptor beta chains from one sample, sequenced in a study of blood T cells in healthy people across ages. Primed by a sample-barcoded 5' primer and a J-beta primer mix, a second PCR proceeded for 7 to 11 cycles. TCRdb recomputed calls from the 5' RACE reads with MiXCR, one row per CDR3 protein. The sample has hundreds of thousands of distinct CDR3 sequences; roughly 25% are singletons. These data also featured in a second study, about T cells of mothers and their children.

The specimen was blood. These receptor sequences come from a boy under 18 in good health.

This clonotype was recorded a few times. This chain uses TRBV29-1 with TRBJ1-1; unclear D gene. Deletions cut 7 bases from V and 3 bases from J, with 9 bases between. CDR1 is SQVTM, CDR2 ANQGSEA, per germline. This CDR3 is built from 11 residues. The CDR3 reads CSAHSDTEAFF. The DNA of the CDR3 is TGCAGCGCCCACTCGGACACTGAAGCTTTCTTT.

The chain has TRBV7-2 and TRBJ1-2; the D gene is possibly TRBD1 (5 bases). Germline V CDR1 and CDR2: SGHTA, FQGNSA. CDR3 length: 15 residues. The V end was cut by 1 base, the J end by 2 bases, with 11 bases between. The CDR3 spells CASSLDPGPNYGYTF. The CDR3 nucleotides are TGTGCCAGCAGCTTAGATCCAGGGCCCAACTATGGCTACACCTTC.

Only a few counts were recorded for this clonotype. This CDR3 reads CASSDPGEVPEKLFF. CDR3 DNA sequence: TGTGCCAGCAGTGATCCCGGGGAAGTTCCAGAAAAACTGTTTTTT. This sequence joins TRBV25-1 and TRBJ1-4; no reliable D call. This CDR3 has 15 amino acids. Germline assignment: CDR1 MGHDK and CDR2 SYGVNS. V lost 3 bases to trimming and J lost 8 bases, with 16 bases between them.

This chain connects TRBV4-1 to TRBJ2-3; no firm D call. This CDR3 comprises 15 residues. Trimming pared 1 base from V and 2 bases from J, leaving 10 bases between. CDR1 is MGHRA, CDR2 YSYEKL, per germline. CDR3 amino acids: CASSQGPFHTDTQYF. CDR3 in DNA: TGCGCCAGCAGCCAAGGCCCGTTCCACACAGATACGCAGTATTTT.

This chain connects TRBV5-1 to TRBJ2-1, with D possibly TRBD2 on 5 matching bases. The V and J ends lost 4 bases and 2 bases respectively, with 16 bases between them. The CDR3 loop spans 16 amino acids. The germline V gene encodes CDR1 SGHRS and CDR2 YFSETQ. CDR3 coding DNA: TGCGCCAGCAGCCCGCAGCCCGGGATAACCTACAATGAGCAGTTCTTC. Its translation is CASSPQPGITYNEQFF.

This clonotype has only a few counts. The rearrangement links TRBV2 to TRBJ2-7, with a possible D match to TRBD2 (6 bases). This CDR3 region has 14 residues. Germline CDR1 is SNHLY and CDR2 is FYNNEI. The V and J ends lost 3 bases and 6 bases respectively, with 15 bases between them. CDR3 coding DNA: TGTGCCAGCAGTGAGGAGGGACCCTTTGGCGAGCAGTACTTC. It specifies CASSEEGPFGEQYF.

This clonotype was observed a handful of times. The rearrangement joins TRBV24-1 to TRBJ2-2; D is uncertain. The V gene's germline CDR1 is KGHDR and CDR2 SFDVKD. The V end was cut by 4 bases, the J end by 1 base, with 3 bases between. This CDR3 is 13 amino acids long. The CDR3 sequence: CATSDGNTGELFF. CDR3 DNA: TGTGCCACCAGTGACGGGAACACCGGGGAGCTGTTTTTT.